This T cell receptor beta chain was sequenced during a study of shared clonotypes between healthy human individuals. Study-level results: Tissue TCR repertoires likely differ from these blood-only repertoires.

Every donor was a Caucasian adult from Nashville, Tennessee. A CD45RA-negative memory subset and a CD45RA+ naive subset were separated from the CD4+ cells. The method was immunoSEQ multiplex PCR; TCRdb's version includes in-frame clones alone and lacks a portion of them. The sample has 850,000 to 1,200,000 clones, about three quarters seen once. Comment on this clone: Antigen specificity is unknown.

The germline gives CDR1 SGHRS, CDR2 YFSETQ. The CDR3 spans 14 residues. V shed 9 bases and J shed 4 bases, with 19 bases lying between them. Sample: memory CD4+ T cells sorted from blood. Subset indicated: CD45RA-negative fraction. The gene calls are TRBV5-1 and TRBJ2-5; D is perhaps TRBD1 or TRBD2 (5 bases each). This sequence originates from a young man in good health. The CDR3 DNA reads as TGCGCCACTGGACCTAATGGGGGAGCAGAGACCCAGTACTTC. It codes for CATGPNGGAETQYF.